The rows below give T cell receptor beta chains drawn from one sample of a study of T cell changes during pregnancy in multiple sclerosis. Assay: immunoSEQ multiplex PCR; the TCRdb copy retains only in-frame clones and omits some. The sample comprises fewer than 55,000 clones, around 90% of which are singletons, and 5.5% to 6% rests with the top ten. The sample was CD8+ T cells from peripheral blood mononuclear cells, taken after pregnancy. The receptor source for this set is a female donor in good health, enrolled as a control in a pregnancy study. The CDR3 runs from the conserved cysteine through the conserved F or W. Fields, in order: clone size, J gene, D gene, V gene, CDR3 protein, CDR3 DNA. A D gene is named only where the DNA matches it firmly. Clone size, where shown, is once, few, many, or a class for clones that have expanded.

clone size: once; J gene: TRBJ2-7; D gene: TRBD1; V gene: TRBV11-2; CDR3 protein: CASALGDRGFDEQYF; CDR3 DNA: TGTGCCAGCGCTTTGGGGGACAGGGGGTTCGACGAGCAGTACTTC
clone size: .; J gene: TRBJ2-5; D gene: .; V gene: TRBV5-6; CDR3 protein: CASSFGETQYF; CDR3 DNA: TGTGCCAGCAGCTTCGGGGAGACCCAGTACTTC
clone size: .; J gene: TRBJ1-2; D gene: TRBD1; V gene: TRBV18; CDR3 protein: CASSPTGGAGSDGYTF; CDR3 DNA: TGTGCCAGCTCACCGACAGGGGGCGCGGGATCGGATGGCTACACCTTC
clone size: .; J gene: TRBJ1-1; D gene: .; V gene: TRBV11-2; CDR3 protein: CASTHFYTEAFF; CDR3 DNA: TGTGCCAGCACCCATTTTTACACTGAAGCTTTCTTT
clone size: .; J gene: TRBJ2-7; D gene: .; V gene: TRBV6-5; CDR3 protein: CASRSTGTLGYEQYF; CDR3 DNA: TGTGCCAGCAGGAGCACCGGGACACTCGGCTACGAGCAGTACTTC
clone size: .; J gene: TRBJ2-7; D gene: .; V gene: TRBV7-2; CDR3 protein: CASSRTGSGWEQYF; CDR3 DNA: TGTGCCAGCAGTCGAACAGGGTCGGGATGGGAGCAGTACTTC
clone size: .; J gene: TRBJ1-2; D gene: .; V gene: TRBV7-2; CDR3 protein: CASSPAGGQGYGYTF; CDR3 DNA: TGTGCCAGCAGCCCGGCGGGGGGGCAGGGCTATGGCTACACCTTC
clone size: .; J gene: TRBJ1-4; D gene: .; V gene: TRBV7-9; CDR3 protein: CASSDGPAINEKLFF; CDR3 DNA: TGTGCCAGCAGCGATGGTCCCGCGATAAATGAAAAACTGTTTTTT
clone size: .; J gene: TRBJ1-1; D gene: .; V gene: TRBV2; CDR3 protein: CASSGFSRAYEAFF; CDR3 DNA: TGTGCCAGCAGTGGGTTTTCGAGGGCATATGAAGCTTTCTTT
clone size: .; J gene: TRBJ2-5; D gene: TRBD2; V gene: TRBV6-5; CDR3 protein: CASSSGLGVQETQYF; CDR3 DNA: TGTGCCAGCAGCTCGGGACTAGGCGTACAAGAGACCCAGTACTTC
clone size: .; J gene: TRBJ1-5; D gene: .; V gene: TRBV9; CDR3 protein: CASSGVAGVRNQPQHF; CDR3 DNA: TGTGCCAGCAGCGGTGTCGCAGGGGTCAGAAATCAGCCCCAGCATTTT
clone size: .; J gene: TRBJ1-3; D gene: .; V gene: TRBV6-1; CDR3 protein: CASSEAAGGNTIYF; CDR3 DNA: TGTGCCAGCAGTGAAGCGGCGGGTGGAAACACCATATATTTT
clone size: .; J gene: TRBJ1-4; D gene: .; V gene: TRBV5-1; CDR3 protein: CASSLGAGQGEKLFF; CDR3 DNA: TGCGCCAGCAGCTTGGGTGCAGGGCAGGGGGAAAAACTGTTTTTT
clone size: .; J gene: TRBJ2-7; D gene: TRBD1; V gene: TRBV7-2; CDR3 protein: CASSPSGTGSYEQYF; CDR3 DNA: TGTGCCAGCAGCCCGTCCGGGACAGGTTCCTACGAGCAGTACTTC
clone size: once; J gene: TRBJ2-3; D gene: .; V gene: TRBV5-6; CDR3 protein: CASSDVWATDTQYF; CDR3 DNA: TGTGCCAGCAGTGACGTCTGGGCGACGGATACGCAGTATTTT
clone size: .; J gene: TRBJ1-5; D gene: TRBD1; V gene: TRBV15; CDR3 protein: CATSLDRDRGQPQHF; CDR3 DNA: TGTGCCACCAGCCTCGACCGGGACAGGGGACAGCCCCAGCATTTT
clone size: large; J gene: TRBJ1-1; D gene: .; V gene: TRBV5-1; CDR3 protein: CASSHFPGGRLENTEAFF; CDR3 DNA: TGCGCCAGCAGCCACTTCCCGGGGGGGCGGTTGGAGAACACTGAAGCTTTCTTT
clone size: many; J gene: TRBJ1-2; D gene: .; V gene: TRBV4-2; CDR3 protein: CASSQAFLGAGTMRYTF; CDR3 DNA: TGTGCCAGCAGCCAAGCGTTTTTAGGGGCCGGTACTATGCGCTACACCTTC
clone size: .; J gene: TRBJ2-7; D gene: .; V gene: TRBV5-6; CDR3 protein: CASSLGGRYEQYF; CDR3 DNA: TGTGCCAGCAGCTTGGGGGGGCGGTACGAGCAGTACTTC
clone size: .; J gene: TRBJ2-3; D gene: .; V gene: TRBV5-1; CDR3 protein: CASSLGGTTDTQYF; CDR3 DNA: TGCGCCAGCAGCCTTGGAGGAACCACAGATACGCAGTATTTT
clone size: .; J gene: TRBJ2-5; D gene: TRBD2; V gene: TRBV7-8; CDR3 protein: CASSRVAGRQETQYF; CDR3 DNA: TGTGCCAGCAGCCGTGTAGCGGGGAGGCAAGAGACCCAGTACTTC
clone size: .; J gene: TRBJ2-3; D gene: .; V gene: TRBV27; CDR3 protein: CASSLRRPDTQYF; CDR3 DNA: TGTGCCAGCAGTTTACGCAGGCCTGATACGCAGTATTTT
clone size: .; J gene: TRBJ1-1; D gene: .; V gene: TRBV6-5; CDR3 protein: CASSYTRIDTEAFF; CDR3 DNA: TGTGCCAGCAGTTACACGCGGATAGACACTGAAGCTTTCTTT
clone size: .; J gene: TRBJ1-4; D gene: TRBD1; V gene: TRBV9; CDR3 protein: CASSGYRGGTNEKLFF; CDR3 DNA: TGTGCCAGCAGCGGATACAGGGGGGGGACTAATGAAAAACTGTTTTTT
clone size: .; J gene: TRBJ1-2; D gene: .; V gene: TRBV2; CDR3 protein: CASLHTSNYGYTF; CDR3 DNA: TGTGCCAGCTTACACACCTCTAACTATGGCTACACCTTC
clone size: .; J gene: TRBJ1-5; D gene: TRBD1; V gene: TRBV19; CDR3 protein: CASSNNRGGNQPQHF; CDR3 DNA: TGTGCCAGTAGTAACAACAGGGGGGGCAATCAGCCCCAGCATTTT
clone size: .; J gene: TRBJ2-1; D gene: TRBD1; V gene: TRBV5-1; CDR3 protein: CASSTSGGEQFF; CDR3 DNA: TGCGCCAGCAGCACCTCAGGGGGTGAGCAGTTCTTC
clone size: .; J gene: TRBJ1-1; D gene: .; V gene: TRBV15; CDR3 protein: CATSDNLQGMNTEAFF; CDR3 DNA: TGTGCCACCAGCGATAACTTACAGGGAATGAACACTGAAGCTTTCTTT
clone size: .; J gene: TRBJ2-7; D gene: .; V gene: TRBV2; CDR3 protein: CASSRSTYEQYF; CDR3 DNA: TGTGCCAGCAGTCGGTCTACCTACGAGCAGTACTTC
clone size: .; J gene: TRBJ2-5; D gene: .; V gene: TRBV2; CDR3 protein: CASSDDRAQETQYF; CDR3 DNA: TGTGCCAGCAGTGACGACAGAGCACAAGAGACCCAGTACTTC
clone size: .; J gene: TRBJ2-2; D gene: .; V gene: TRBV5-1; CDR3 protein: CASRSDRNTGELFF; CDR3 DNA: TGCGCCAGCAGATCTGACAGGAACACCGGGGAGCTGTTTTTT
clone size: .; J gene: TRBJ2-7; D gene: .; V gene: TRBV4-3; CDR3 protein: CASSQAGETGDEQYF; CDR3 DNA: TGCGCCAGCAGCCAAGCCGGGGAGACAGGAGACGAGCAGTACTTC